In this sample, the clone carrying this T cell receptor (beta chain) turned up a few times. Its matching antigen is unknown. CDR3 size: 14 residues. Germline CDR1 is DFQATT and CDR2 is SNEGSKA (reference sequence). After removal of 6 bases from V and 1 base from J, the junction contained 5 bases not matched to a gene. This entry belongs to a study of T-cell memory formation after mild COVID-19. At the level of the study: TCR clusters showed largely donor specificity. Overall study findings and caveats: Mostly located in CM and EM were contracting CD4+ clones, with contracting CD8+ clones located in EMRA.

Sample barcodes and UMIs were carried by the TCR alpha and TCR beta cDNA libraries that 5'RACE generated with constant-segment primers. In TCRdb, the 5' RACE reads were re-called with MiXCR into one record per CDR3 protein. The sample has roughly 350,000 distinct CDR3 sequences, over 25% seen once; the top ten hold about 14%. J is TRBJ2-3 and V is TRBV20-1, with TRBD1 matching over 9 bases. This clonotype was obtained from an adult woman who had mild COVID-19 (a few samples of this study predate the infection). Cell type and time point are not known. The sequencing input was PBMCs or a T cell subset sorted from them (not recorded which). DNA of the CDR3: TGCAGTGCGAAACAGGGGGCCGGCACAGATACGCAGTATTTT. Protein: CSAKQGAGTDTQYF.